The TCR beta chain described here comes from a study of PD-1 blockade in classical Hodgkin lymphoma. Study-wide results and caveats: Exclusion removed patients who began nivolumab under 1 year after ASCT. Compared with healthy donors, newly diagnosed patients reportedly showed lower baseline TCR diversity. The baseline diversity of complete responders showed similarity to that of newly diagnosed patients.

The protocol was immunoSEQ multiplex PCR, while the TCRdb copy is restricted to in-frame clones and leaves out a portion. Counted here are roughly 30,000 clones, 81% occurring once; the ten biggest clones make up 17%. The CDR3 totals 15 residues. Trimming removed 6 bases from V and 0 bases from J; junction bases left unmatched: 5. Germline CDR1 and CDR2: LNHDA and SQIVND (reference sequence). Time point: cycle 4 day 1 (C4D1), after five to seven weeks of nivolumab. Autologous stem cell transplantation was followed by relapse in every patient, and brentuximab vedotin exposure varied. Remarks on this clone: No antigen is known for it.

The clonotype comes from a human donor with classical Hodgkin lymphoma. This material consisted of peripheral blood mononuclear cells (PBMCs), taken before the fourth cycle of nivolumab. V is TRBV19 and J is TRBJ1-5; 7 bases agree with TRBD1. CDR3 nucleotides: TGTGCCAGTAGAACCGGGACAGTTAGCAATCAGCCCCAGCATTTT. It encodes CASRTGTVSNQPQHF.